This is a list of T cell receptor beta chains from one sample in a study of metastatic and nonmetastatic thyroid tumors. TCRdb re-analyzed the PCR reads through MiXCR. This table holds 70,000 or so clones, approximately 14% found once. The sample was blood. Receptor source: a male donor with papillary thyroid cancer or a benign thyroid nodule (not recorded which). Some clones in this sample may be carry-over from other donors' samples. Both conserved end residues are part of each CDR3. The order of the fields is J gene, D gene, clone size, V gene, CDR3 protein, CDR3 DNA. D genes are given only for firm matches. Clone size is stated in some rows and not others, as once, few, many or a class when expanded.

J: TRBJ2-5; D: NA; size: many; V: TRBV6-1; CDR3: CASSEDQGHVETQYF; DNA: TGTGCCAGCAGTGAAGACCAGGGGCATGTGGAGACCCAGTACTTC
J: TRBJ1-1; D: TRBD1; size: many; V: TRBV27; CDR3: CASSLGQGASEAFF; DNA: TGTGCCAGCAGTTTAGGGCAGGGGGCTAGTGAAGCTTTCTTT
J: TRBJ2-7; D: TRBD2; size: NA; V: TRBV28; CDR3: CASSSPSGTTCEQYF; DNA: TGTGCCAGCAGCTCCCCTAGCGGGACGACCTGCGAGCAGTACTTC
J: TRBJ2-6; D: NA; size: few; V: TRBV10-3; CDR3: CAIRPPADSGANVLTF; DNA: TGTGCCATCAGACCTCCCGCGGACTCTGGGGCCAACGTCCTGACTTTC
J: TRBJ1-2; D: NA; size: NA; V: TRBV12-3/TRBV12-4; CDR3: CASSSQGHYGYTF; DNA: TGTGCCAGCAGTTCACAGGGTCACTATGGCTACACCTTC
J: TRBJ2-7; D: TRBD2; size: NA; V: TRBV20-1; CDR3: CSARDSGRGKIYEQYF; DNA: TGCAGTGCTAGAGATAGCGGGAGGGGGAAGATCTACGAGCAGTACTTC
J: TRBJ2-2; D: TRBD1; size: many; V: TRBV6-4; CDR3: CASSDTQGAPNTGELFF; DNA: TGTGCCAGCAGTGACACTCAGGGGGCGCCGAACACCGGGGAGCTGTTTTTT
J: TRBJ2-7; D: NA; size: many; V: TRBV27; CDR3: CASSFGSGYEQYF; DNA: TGTGCCAGCAGTTTCGGTAGCGGCTACGAGCAGTACTTC
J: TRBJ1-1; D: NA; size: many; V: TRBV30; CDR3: CATMGQADTEAFF; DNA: TGTGCCACTATGGGGCAGGCGGACACTGAAGCTTTCTTT
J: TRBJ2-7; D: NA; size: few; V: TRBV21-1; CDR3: CASSQAVTGRTSGRGSYEQYF; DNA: TGTGCCAGCAGCCAAGCGGTGACCGGAAGGACTAGCGGGAGAGGTTCCTACGAGCAGTACTTC
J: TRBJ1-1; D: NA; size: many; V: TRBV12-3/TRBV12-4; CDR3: CASSLGELPMNTEAFF; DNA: TGTGCCAGCAGTTTAGGGGAGCTGCCCATGAACACTGAAGCTTTCTTT
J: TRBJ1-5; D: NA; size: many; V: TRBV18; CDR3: CASSLSRDSNQPQHF; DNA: TGTGCCAGCTCCCTCAGCCGGGACAGCAATCAGCCCCAGCATTTT
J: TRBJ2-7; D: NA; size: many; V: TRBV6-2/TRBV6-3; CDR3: CASSLDAPYEQYF; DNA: TGTGCCAGCAGTTTGGACGCTCCCTACGAGCAGTACTTC
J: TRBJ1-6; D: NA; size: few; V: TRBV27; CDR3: CASSLNGGPLHF; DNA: TGTGCCAGCAGTTTAAATGGGGGGCCCCTCCACTTT
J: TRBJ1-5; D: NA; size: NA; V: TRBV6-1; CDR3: CASRRYIVVNQPQHF; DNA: TGTGCCAGCAGAAGGTACATCGTAGTCAATCAGCCCCAGCATTTT
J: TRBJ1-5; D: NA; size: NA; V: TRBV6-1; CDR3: CASQGSGNKPQHF; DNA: TGTGCCAGCCAGGGGTCTGGCAATAAGCCCCAACATTTT
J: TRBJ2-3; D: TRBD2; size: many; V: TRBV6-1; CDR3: CASRKTSGLTDTQYF; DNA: TGTGCCAGCAGAAAGACTAGCGGACTCACAGATACGCAGTATTTT
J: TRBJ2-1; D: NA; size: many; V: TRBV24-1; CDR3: CATSESGLPPNEQFF; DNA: TGTGCCACCAGTGAATCCGGACTACCCCCCAATGAGCAGTTCTTC
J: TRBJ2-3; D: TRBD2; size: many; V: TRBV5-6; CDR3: CASSLAGGTSPHTQYF; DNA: TGTGCCAGCAGCTTGGCCGGAGGGACTAGCCCCCATACGCAGTATTTT
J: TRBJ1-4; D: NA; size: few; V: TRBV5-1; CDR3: CASSLATNEKLFF; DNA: TGCGCCAGCAGCTTAGCAACTAATGAAAAACTGTTTTTT
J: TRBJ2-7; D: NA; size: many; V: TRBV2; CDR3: CASSEPGRGDEQYF; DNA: TGTGCCAGCAGTGAACCGGGGCGAGGGGACGAGCAGTACTTC
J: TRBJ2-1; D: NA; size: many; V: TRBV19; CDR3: CASSMGAGLTRSSYNEQFF; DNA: TGTGCCAGTAGTATGGGTGCGGGCTTAACTAGGAGCTCCTACAATGAGCAGTTCTTC
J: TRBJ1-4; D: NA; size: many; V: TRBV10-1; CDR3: CASSDRPRNEKLFF; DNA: TGCGCCAGCAGTGATCGGCCAAGGAATGAAAAACTGTTTTTT
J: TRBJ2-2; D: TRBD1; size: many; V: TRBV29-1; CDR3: CSVARGQAGVGELFF; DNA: TGCAGCGTTGCGAGGGGACAGGCAGGTGTAGGGGAGCTGTTTTTT
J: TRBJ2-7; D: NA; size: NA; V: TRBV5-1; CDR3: CASRPSSARVYEQYF; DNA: TGCGCCAGCAGGCCGAGTAGTGCACGGGTCTACGAGCAGTACTTC
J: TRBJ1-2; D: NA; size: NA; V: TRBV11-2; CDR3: CASSLGVGEAGYTF; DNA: TGTGCCAGCAGCTTAGGGGTAGGGGAGGCTGGCTACACCTTC
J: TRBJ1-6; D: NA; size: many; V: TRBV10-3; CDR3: CAITPGTGLSPLHF; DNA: TGTGCCATCACCCCCGGGACGGGTCTTTCACCCCTCCACTTT
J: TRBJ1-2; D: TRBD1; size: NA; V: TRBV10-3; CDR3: CAITSGTVNYGYTF; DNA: TGTGCCATCACTTCCGGGACAGTTAACTATGGCTACACCTTC
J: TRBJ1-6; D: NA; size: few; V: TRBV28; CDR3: CASSPGPYGSPLHF; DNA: TGTGCCAGCAGTCCCGGACCATATGGCTCACCCCTCCACTTT
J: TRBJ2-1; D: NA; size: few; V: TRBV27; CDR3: CASSFAGLIYNEQFF; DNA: TGTGCCAGCAGTTTCGCGGGACTCATATACAATGAGCAGTTCTTC
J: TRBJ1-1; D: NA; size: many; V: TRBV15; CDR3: CATSRDRQWAMNTEAFF; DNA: TGTGCCACCAGCAGAGATAGGCAGTGGGCTATGAACACTGAAGCTTTCTTT
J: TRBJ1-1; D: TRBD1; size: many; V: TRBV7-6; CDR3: CASSIQGGGVTEAFF; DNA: TGTGCCAGCAGCATTCAGGGGGGAGGGGTCACTGAAGCTTTCTTT
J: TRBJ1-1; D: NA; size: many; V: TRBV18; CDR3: CASSGSGDTEAFF; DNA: TGTGCCAGCTCAGGCTCTGGGGACACTGAAGCTTTCTTT
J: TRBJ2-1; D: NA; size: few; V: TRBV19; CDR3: CVSSPYADEQFF; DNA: TGTGTCAGTAGTCCCTACGCGGATGAGCAGTTCTTC
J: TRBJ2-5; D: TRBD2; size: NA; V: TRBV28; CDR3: CASSSPVREGVLVETQYF; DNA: TGTGCCAGCAGTTCGCCCGTGCGGGAGGGAGTTTTAGTGGAGACCCAGTACTTC
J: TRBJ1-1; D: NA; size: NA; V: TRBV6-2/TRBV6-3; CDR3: CASSYTIQGAMNTEAFF; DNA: TGTGCCAGCAGTTACACCATACAGGGTGCCATGAACACTGAAGCTTTCTTT
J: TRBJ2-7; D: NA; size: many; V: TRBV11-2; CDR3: CASSLNRLSYEQYF; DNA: TGTGCCAGCAGCTTAAACAGGCTTTCCTACGAGCAGTACTTC
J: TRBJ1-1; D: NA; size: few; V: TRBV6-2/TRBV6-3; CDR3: CASSMGARVKTEAFF; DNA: TGTGCCAGCAGTATGGGGGCAAGGGTGAAAACTGAAGCTTTCTTT
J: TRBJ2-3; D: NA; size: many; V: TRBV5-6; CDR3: CASSPNPGTQYF; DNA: TGTGCCAGCAGCCCGAACCCGGGTACGCAGTATTTT
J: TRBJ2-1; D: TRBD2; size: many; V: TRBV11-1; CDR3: CASTPRTSDKYNEQFF; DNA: TGTGCCAGCACCCCTCGGACTAGCGACAAATACAATGAGCAGTTCTTC
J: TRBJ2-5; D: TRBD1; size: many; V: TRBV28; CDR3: CASSLMGRGQLETQYF; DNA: TGTGCCAGCAGTCTAATGGGCAGGGGGCAATTAGAGACCCAGTACTTC
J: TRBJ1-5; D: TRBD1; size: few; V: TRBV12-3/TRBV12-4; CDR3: CASSYSGGGTYSNQPQHF; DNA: TGTGCCAGCAGTTACTCAGGGGGCGGAACCTATAGCAATCAGCCCCAGCATTTT
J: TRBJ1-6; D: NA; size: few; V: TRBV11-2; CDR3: CASSNIMVGDNSRLHF; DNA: TGTGCCAGCAGCAATATAATGGTGGGAGATAATTCACGCCTCCACTTT
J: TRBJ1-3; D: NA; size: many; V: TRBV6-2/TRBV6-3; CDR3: CASSHGTEPSGNTIYF; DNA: TGTGCCAGCAGCCACGGGACGGAGCCCTCTGGAAACACCATATATTTT
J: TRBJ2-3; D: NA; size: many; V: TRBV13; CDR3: CASSLDGETDTQYF; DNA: TGTGCCAGCAGCTTAGACGGGGAGACAGATACGCAGTATTTT
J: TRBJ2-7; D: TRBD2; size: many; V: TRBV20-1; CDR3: CSARKGLAGVGEQYF; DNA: TGCAGTGCGAGGAAGGGACTAGCGGGAGTAGGCGAGCAGTACTTC
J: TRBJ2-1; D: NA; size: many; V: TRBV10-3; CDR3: CAIRREDEQFF; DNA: TGTGCCATCAGGAGGGAGGATGAGCAGTTCTTC
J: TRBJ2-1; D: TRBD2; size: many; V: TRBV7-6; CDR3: CASSLASRPGGEQFF; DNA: TGTGCCAGCAGCTTAGCGAGCAGGCCGGGGGGTGAGCAGTTCTTC
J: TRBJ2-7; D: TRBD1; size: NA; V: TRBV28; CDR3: CASSRTGESVSEQYF; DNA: TGTGCCAGCAGTAGGACAGGTGAAAGTGTTTCCGAGCAGTACTTC
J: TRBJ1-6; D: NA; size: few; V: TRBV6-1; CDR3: CASKDGVDSPLHF; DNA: TGTGCCAGCAAGGACGGGGTTGATTCACCCCTCCACTTT
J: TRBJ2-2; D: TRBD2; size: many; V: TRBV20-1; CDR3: CSATLTSGISPGELFF; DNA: TGCAGTGCTACCTTGACTAGCGGGATTAGCCCCGGGGAGCTGTTTTTT
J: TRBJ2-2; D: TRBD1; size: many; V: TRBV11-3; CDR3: CASSPMGQAGTGELFF; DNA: TGTGCCAGCAGCCCTATGGGACAGGCTGGGACCGGGGAGCTGTTTTTT
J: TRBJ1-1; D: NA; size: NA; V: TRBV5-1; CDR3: CASSLGMGTGTEAFF; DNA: TGCGCCAGCAGCTTGGGCATGGGAACGGGGACTGAAGCTTTCTTT
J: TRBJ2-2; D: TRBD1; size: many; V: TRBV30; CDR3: CAWNTGTANTGELFF; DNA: TGTGCCTGGAATACCGGGACAGCGAACACCGGGGAGCTGTTTTTT
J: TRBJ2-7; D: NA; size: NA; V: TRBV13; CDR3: CASSPQEYGDQYF; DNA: TGTGCCAGCAGCCCTCAGGAGTACGGGGATCAGTACTTC
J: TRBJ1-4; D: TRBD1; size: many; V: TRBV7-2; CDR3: CASSPTGDGEKLFF; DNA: TGTGCCAGCAGCCCGACAGGGGACGGCGAAAAACTGTTTTTT
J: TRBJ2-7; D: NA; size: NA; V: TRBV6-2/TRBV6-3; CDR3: CASSYGESSYEQYF; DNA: TGTGCCAGCAGTTACGGGGAGAGCTCCTACGAGCAGTACTTC
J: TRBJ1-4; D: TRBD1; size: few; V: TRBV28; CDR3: CASSLQGAGEKLFF; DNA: TGTGCCAGCAGTTTGCAGGGGGCAGGTGAAAAACTGTTTTTT
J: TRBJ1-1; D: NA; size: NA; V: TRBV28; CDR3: CASRPKGGTEDFF; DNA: TGTGCCAGCAGACCCAAGGGGGGCACTGAAGATTTCTTT